This entry lists 27 T cell receptor beta chains sequenced from one sample in a study of blood T cell repertoires in COVID-19. Data came from immunoSEQ multiplex PCR; TCRdb stores just in-frame clones and leaves some out. The sample lists just under 350,000 clones, around 91% occurring once. The sequenced sample consisted of peripheral blood. The receptors here all came from a woman aged 18-30 years who had recovered from COVID-19.

The chain has TRBV6-2 or TRBV6-3 and TRBJ2-5; TRBD1 aligns across 9 bases. Germline CDR1 is MNHEY and CDR2 is SVGEGT. This CDR3 contains 20 residues. J lost 4 bases, V lost 6 bases, and 24 bases had no gene match. The CDR3 protein is CASSDLPETRGQGTLETQYF. CDR3 DNA sequence: TGTGCCAGCAGCGACCTCCCGGAAACTCGTGGACAGGGGACGTTAGAGACCCAGTACTTC.

The chain carries TRBV30 and TRBJ2-2, with 7 bases aligning to TRBD2. V lost 0 bases and J lost 4; bases outside the gene matches: 8. The germline V gene encodes CDR1 GTSNPN and CDR2 SVGIG (reference sequence). The CDR3 is 16 amino acids. CDR3 bases: TGTGCCTGGAGTGTATGGGGGAGGGCCGTCACCGGGGAGCTGTTTTTT. Amino acid sequence: CAWSVWGRAVTGELFF.

The chain joins TRBV5-4 to TRBJ1-1, with 9 bases fitting TRBD1. V was pared by 3 bases and J by 1 base, with 10 bases of the junction left unmatched. This CDR3 has 17 residues. The germline V gene encodes CDR1 SGHNT and CDR2 YYREEE (reference sequence). The CDR3 reads CASSSPREQGANTEAFF. In nucleotides, the CDR3 is TGTGCCAGCAGCTCACCCAGGGAACAGGGGGCGAACACTGAAGCTTTCTTT.

This sequence joins TRBV5-1 and TRBJ2-7; no firm D call. Trimming removed 4 bases from V and 5 bases from J, with 19 bases in between. Germline V lookup: CDR1 SGHRS, CDR2 YFSETQ. This CDR3 has 15 residues. The CDR3 is CASSPGGTPQDEQYV. The DNA of the CDR3 is TGCGCCAGCAGCCCGGGTGGCACTCCTCAAGACGAGCAGTACGTC.

This clone was observed a handful of times. V is TRBV21-1 and J is TRBJ1-2; TRBD1 reflects the table's D call only, with no check against the DNA. TRBV21-1 is an annotated pseudogene. The CDR3 spans 14 residues. DNA of the CDR3: TGTGCCATCGAAGACAGGTTTTTAAACTATGGCTACACCTTC. This codes for CAIEDRFLNYGYTF.

V is TRBV29-1 and J is TRBJ1-2; D possibly corresponds to TRBD1 (6 bases). This CDR3 contains 13 residues. CDR1 SQVTM and CDR2 ANQGSEA come from the germline V gene. Trimming shortened V by 7 bases and J by 2 bases, and 14 bases separated the two germline ends. The CDR3 DNA is TGCAGCGACGCCCGGACAGTCAACTATGGCTACACCTTC. Amino acids: CSDARTVNYGYTF.

The V gene is TRBV6-2 or TRBV6-3, the J gene TRBJ2-3; TRBD1 might be the D (5 bases). This CDR3 contains 18 residues. V gave up 2 bases and J gave up 1 base, with 19 bases separating them. Germline-derived CDR1 and CDR2 are MNHEY and SVGEGT. The CDR3 here is CASSYADRQFLRTDTQYF. In DNA, the CDR3 is TGTGCCAGCAGTTACGCCGACCGACAGTTTCTACGCACAGATACGCAGTATTTT.

The chain uses TRBV11-3 and TRBJ1-1; possible D gene TRBD1, 6 bases. Trimming removed 5 bases from V and 3 bases from J, with 16 bases in between. The CDR3 loop spans 15 amino acids. Germline lookup yields CDR1 SGHNT and CDR2 YENEEA. The CDR3 bases are TGTGCCAGCAGCCCAGGGGCAGGGAGTCACACTGAAGCTTTCTTT. The encoded protein is CASSPGAGSHTEAFF.

V is TRBV10-3 and J is TRBJ2-1; 9 nucleotides align to TRBD1. The V gene's germline CDR1 is ENHRY and CDR2 SYGVKD. Trimming cost V 3 bases and J 6 bases; bases outside gene matches: 3. This CDR3 region has 14 residues. The CDR3 sequence: CAISDRTGANEQFF. The CDR3 DNA sequence: TGTGCCATCAGTGATAGGACAGGGGCCAATGAGCAGTTCTTC.

The V call is TRBV5-6, the J call TRBJ1-1; D perhaps matches TRBD1 (6 bases). This CDR3 spans 14 amino acids. CDR1 is SGHDT, CDR2 YYEEEE, per germline. V shed 4 bases and J shed 4 bases, with 14 bases lying between them. In nucleotides, the CDR3 is TGTGCCAGCAGCGTATACAGGGCCGGCACTGAAGCTTTCTTT. It translates to CASSVYRAGTEAFF.

The V gene is TRBV11-3, the J gene TRBJ1-1, with D hard to call. This CDR3 spans 13 amino acids. V was clipped by 6 bases and J by 0 bases, with 8 bases between them. Germline CDR1 SGHNT, CDR2 YENEEA. CDR3 nucleotides: TGTGCCAGCAGAGGCAGGATGAACACTGAAGCTTTCTTT. It codes for CASRGRMNTEAFF.

The rearrangement uses TRBV11-2 and TRBJ2-3; TRBD2 agrees at 10 bases. CDR1 and CDR2 (germline): SGHAT, FQNNGV. The CDR3 contains 17 residues. J gave up 5 bases and V 7 bases, and 15 bases lay outside the gene matches. The CDR3 nucleotides read TGTGCCAGCACCCCAGGGGGGAGCGGGAGGGCCGAAGATACGCAGTATTTT. Translation: CASTPGGSGRAEDTQYF.

The CDR3 spells CASSSGLAGVVGANVLTF. The CDR3 bases are TGTGCCAGCAGCTCGGGACTAGCGGGAGTAGTTGGGGCCAACGTCCTGACTTTC. V usage is TRBV5-8 and J usage is TRBJ2-6; 14 positions agree with TRBD2. Germline loops: CDR1 SGHTS, CDR2 YDEGEE. The length of the CDR3 is 18 residues. V was clipped by 3 bases and J by 3 bases; unmatched bases: 5. Full variable domain (missing parts from reference TRBV5-8 and TRBJ2-6): EAGVTQSPTHLIKTRGQQATLRCSPISGHTSVYWYQQALGLGLQFLLWYDEGEERNRGNFPPRFSGRQFPNYSSELNVNALELEDSALYLCASSSGLAGVVGANVLTFGAGSRLTVL.

The V and J genes are TRBV7-2 and TRBJ2-3; 7 bases agree with TRBD1. V trimming: 5 bases; J trimming: 8 bases; junction bases outside the gene matches: 4. The CDR3 runs to 12 residues. In germline, CDR1 is SGHTA, CDR2 FQGNSA. The CDR3 nucleotides are TGTGCCAGCAGCCAGGGGGACACTACGCAGTATTTT. It codes for CASSQGDTTQYF.

V usage is TRBV6-2 or TRBV6-3 and J usage is TRBJ2-3; 7 bases agree with TRBD1. This CDR3 region has 16 residues. The germline CDR1 and CDR2 sequences are MNHEY and SVGEGT. V gave up 5 bases and J gave up 7 bases; unmatched junction bases: 15. CDR3 loop: CASSRPFSRQGHTQYF. DNA for the CDR3: TGTGCCAGCAGTCGCCCATTTTCGAGACAGGGTCATACGCAGTATTTT.

The chain links TRBV6-5 to TRBJ1-1, with D tentatively TRBD1 (5 bases). The CDR3 contains 15 residues. Germline CDR1 and CDR2: MNHEY and SVGAGI. V lost 6 bases and J lost 5, with 19 bases in between. The CDR3 protein is CASSFASGGVTEAFF. The CDR3 DNA follows: TGTGCCAGCAGCTTCGCGAGCGGGGGTGTGACTGAAGCTTTCTTT.

The CDR3 DNA reads as TGTGCCAGCAGTTACCTGGCGGGTGAAGCTTTCTTT. It translates to CASSYLAGEAFF. J is TRBJ1-1 and V is TRBV6-2 or TRBV6-3; D remains unclear. Germline V gene data show CDR1 as MNHEY and CDR2 as SVGEGT. The CDR3 is made up of 12 amino acids. V lost 2 bases and J lost 7, with 8 bases in between.

This clone appeared once. The J gene is TRBJ1-1, the V gene TRBV7-6, with 9 positions matching TRBD1. The CDR3 is made up of 14 amino acids. Trimming removed 5 bases from V and 6 bases from J; junction bases left unmatched: 7. Germline CDR1 and CDR2: SGHVS and FNYEAQ. CDR3 sequence reads: CASSPWTGDAEAFF. The CDR3 DNA follows: TGTGCCAGCAGCCCCTGGACAGGGGACGCTGAAGCTTTCTTT.

This clone was picked up one time. The chain carries TRBV6-6 and TRBJ2-1; 13 nucleotides line up with TRBD2. With V trimmed by 5 bases and J by 9 bases, 10 bases remained unmatched. The CDR3 runs to 16 residues. Germline V CDR1 and CDR2: MNHNY, SVGAGI (reference sequence). CDR3 residues: CASSRPGLAGEFEQFF. The CDR3 DNA is TGTGCCAGCAGTAGACCCGGACTAGCGGGAGAGTTTGAGCAGTTCTTC.

The chain is built from TRBV11-2 and TRBJ2-7, with 11 positions matching TRBD2. CDR1 is SGHAT and CDR2 is FQNNGV in the germline V gene. The CDR3 covers 16 residues. V lost 1 base, J lost 11 bases, and 13 bases stayed unmatched. This CDR3 reads CASSLVGGLAESWEYV. Here the CDR3 DNA reads TGTGCCAGCAGCTTAGTGGGGGGACTAGCGGAGAGCTGGGAGTACGTC.

In DNA, the CDR3 is TGTGCCAGCAGCTTAGTCTTGGGGCGGGACGAGCCTACGCTTAATAATGAGCAGTTCTTC. Residues: CASSLVLGRDEPTLNNEQFF. The chain recombines TRBV7-6 with TRBJ2-1; the D gene is possibly TRBD2 (6 bases). Germline lookup yields CDR1 SGHVS and CDR2 FNYEAQ. The CDR3 is 20 residues long. Trimming stripped 1 base from V and 7 bases from J, with 29 bases between.

This sequence joins TRBV30 and TRBJ2-1, with D possibly TRBD2 on 6 matching bases. Germline V CDR1 and CDR2: GTSNPN, SVGIG (reference sequence). V was shortened by 6 bases and J by 10 bases, with 22 bases between the two germline ends. This CDR3 has 14 amino acids. CDR3 sequence: CACIVGLRVGEQFF. The CDR3 DNA follows: TGTGCCTGTATTGTGGGACTGCGAGTCGGCGAGCAGTTCTTC.

The rearrangement links TRBV19 to TRBJ1-4, with 9 bases aligning to TRBD1. Germline V gene lookup returns CDR1 LNHDA and CDR2 SQIVND (reference sequence). The CDR3 has 15 residues. The trim removed 6 bases at V and 3 bases at J, leaving 5 bases unmatched. The DNA of the CDR3 is TGTGCCAGTAGGGACAGGGGAGGGTCTAATGAAAAACTGTTTTTT. This translates into CASRDRGGSNEKLFF.

This rearrangement joins TRBV6-2 or TRBV6-3 to TRBJ2-4; TRBD2 aligns across 12 bases. Per germline, CDR1 MNHEY and CDR2 SVGEGT. The ends lost 4 bases at V and 6 bases at J; junction bases unmatched: 10. The CDR3 extends over 17 amino acids. The DNA for the CDR3 is TGTGCCAGCAGTTCAAACCCGACTAGCGGGAGAATAAACATTCAGTACTTC. Encoded protein: CASSSNPTSGRINIQYF.

The gene calls are TRBV7-9 and TRBJ2-7, with 9 nucleotides matching TRBD2. There are 18 residues in the CDR3. Trimming at V came to 1 base and at J to 3 bases, leaving 13 bases not matched to a gene. Germline loops: CDR1 SEHNR, CDR2 FQNEAQ (reference sequence). The CDR3 DNA reads TGTGCCAGCAGCTTAGTAGTGACTAGCGGACGAAAGGGCTACGAGCAGTACGTC. It translates to CASSLVVTSGRKGYEQYV.

The chain uses TRBV15 and TRBJ2-1; D unresolved. The germline V gene has CDR1 LNHNV and CDR2 YYDKDF (reference sequence). This CDR3 comprises 15 residues. The V gene lost 0 bases and the J gene lost 8 bases, with 14 bases spanning the gap. The CDR3 DNA reads TGTGCCACCAGCAGAGAATTAGTCCGTTACCATGAGCAGTTCTTC. Encoded protein: CATSRELVRYHEQFF.

The J gene is TRBJ2-2, the V gene TRBV7-2; 7 bases match TRBD2. CDR1 is SGHTA and CDR2 is FQGNSA in the germline V gene. The V gene end was trimmed by 5 bases and the J gene end by 7 bases; junction bases not matched to a gene: 10. This CDR3 spans 15 amino acids. The CDR3: CASSRWSLANGELFF. CDR3 nucleotides: TGTGCCAGCAGCCGTTGGTCACTAGCGAACGGGGAGCTGTTTTTT. Based on the CDR3 plus reference TRBV7-2 and TRBJ2-2, the full variable domain is GAGVSQSPSNKVTEKGKDVELRCDPISGHTALYWYRQSLGQGLEFLIYFQGNSAPDKSGLPSDRFSAERTGGSVSTLTIQRTQQEDSAVYLCASSRWSLANGELFFGEGSRLTVL.